The T cell receptor (beta chain) described here comes from a study of human T cells and chemical hapten exposure. About the study: 0.01% DPC was applied to the upper back in patch tests, which were read at 6 days.

Sample time point: patch test 2, 6 weeks after DPC sensitization. Documented treatment: therapeutic diphenylcyclopropenone sensitization with weekly scalp DPC. Donation of samples came from alopecia patients who were 18 to 70 years old and suitable for DPC. A note on this clonotype: The antigen remains undetermined.

Each CDR3 protein is one row after TCRdb ran MiXCR on the RACE reads. The data hold 85,000 to 95,000 distinct CDR3 sequences, with roughly 9.6% observed a single time. The V gene lost 0 bases and the J gene lost 4 bases, with 11 bases spanning the gap. Per germline, CDR1 SGHRS and CDR2 YFSETQ. There are 15 residues in the CDR3. General observations from the study: TCRs at high frequency, those above 1 in 1000, did not change with DPC sensitization. Controls formed significantly fewer large CDR3 similarity clusters than expanded TCRs did.

The sample in question was whole blood, obtained in connection with sensitization to the hapten diphenylcyclopropenone (DPC). The clonotype comes from a man aged 35 to 55 with alopecia areata. Some clones in this sample may be carry-over from other donors' samples. The chain employs TRBV5-1 and TRBJ1-5; D is perhaps TRBD1 (5 bases). CDR3 amino acids: CASSLGGDRNQPQHF. The CDR3, as DNA: TGCGCCAGCAGCTTGGGAGGGGATCGGAATCAGCCCCAGCATTTT.